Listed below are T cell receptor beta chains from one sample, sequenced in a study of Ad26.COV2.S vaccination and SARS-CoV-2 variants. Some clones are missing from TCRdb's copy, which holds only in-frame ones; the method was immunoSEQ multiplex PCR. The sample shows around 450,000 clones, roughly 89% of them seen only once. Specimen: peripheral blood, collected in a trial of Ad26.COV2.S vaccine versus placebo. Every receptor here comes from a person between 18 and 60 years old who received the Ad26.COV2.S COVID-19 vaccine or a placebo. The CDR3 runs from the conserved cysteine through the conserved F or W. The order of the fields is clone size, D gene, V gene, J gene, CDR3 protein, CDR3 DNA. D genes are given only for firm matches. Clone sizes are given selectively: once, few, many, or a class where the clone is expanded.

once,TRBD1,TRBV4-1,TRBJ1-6,CASSQPKGGGQGHSPLHF,TGCGCCAGCAGCCAACCAAAGGGAGGGGGACAGGGACATTCACCCCTCCACTTT
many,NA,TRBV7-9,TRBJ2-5,CASSLAAGPQETQYF,TGTGCCAGCAGCCTAGCTGCGGGTCCCCAAGAGACCCAGTACTTC
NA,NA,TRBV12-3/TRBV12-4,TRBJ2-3,CASSPRGNTQYF,TGTGCCAGCAGTCCAAGGGGAAATACGCAGTATTTT
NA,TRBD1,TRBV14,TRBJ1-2,CASSSTAGGQTYGYTF,TGTGCCAGCAGCTCTACTGCGGGGGGACAGACGTATGGCTACACCTTC
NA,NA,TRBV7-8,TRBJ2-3,CASSNSAAWDTQYF,TGTGCCAGCAGCAACTCGGCAGCTTGGGATACGCAGTATTTT
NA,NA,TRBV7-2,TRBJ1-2,CASSLDEGRSETTGYTF,TGTGCCAGCAGCTTAGATGAGGGGAGGTCCGAAACAACAGGCTACACCTTC
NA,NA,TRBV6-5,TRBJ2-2,CASRRGWGELFF,TGTGCCAGCAGGAGGGGTTGGGGGGAGCTGTTTTTT
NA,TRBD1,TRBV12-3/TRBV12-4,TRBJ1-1,CASRTGGTEAFF,TGTGCCAGCCGAACAGGGGGAACTGAAGCTTTCTTT
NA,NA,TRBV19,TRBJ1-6,CASTRRGQGISPLHF,TGTGCCAGTACCCGCCGGGGGCAGGGTATTTCACCCCTCCACTTT
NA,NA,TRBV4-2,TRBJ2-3,CASSQDLSSGDSTDTQYF,TGTGCCAGCAGCCAAGATCTTTCGAGCGGAGATAGCACAGATACGCAGTATTTT
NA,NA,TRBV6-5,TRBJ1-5,CASSQYQPQHF,TGTGCCAGCAGTCAGTACCAGCCCCAGCATTTT
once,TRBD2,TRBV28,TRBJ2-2,CASSLMGGSGGRELFF,TGTGCCAGCAGTTTAATGGGCGGTAGCGGGGGTCGGGAGCTGTTTTTT
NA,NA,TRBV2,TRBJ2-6,CASSRTEPRSSGANVLTF,TGTGCCAGCAGCAGGACAGAGCCTAGGAGCTCTGGGGCCAACGTCCTGACTTTC
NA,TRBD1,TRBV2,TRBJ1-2,CASSEAQTGMNYGYTF,TGTGCCAGCAGTGAAGCTCAGACAGGGATGAACTATGGCTACACCTTC
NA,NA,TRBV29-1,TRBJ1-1,CSGSGPGTEAFF,TGCAGCGGGTCGGGGCCAGGGACTGAAGCTTTCTTT
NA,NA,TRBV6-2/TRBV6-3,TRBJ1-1,CASSTGGSYTEAFF,TGTGCCAGCAGTACCGGGGGATCGTACACTGAAGCTTTCTTT
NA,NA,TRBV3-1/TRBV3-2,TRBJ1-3,CASSQAGNTIYF,TGTGCCAGCAGCCAGGCTGGAAACACCATATATTTT
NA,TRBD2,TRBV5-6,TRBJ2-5,CASSTQAGGQETQYF,TGTGCCAGCAGCACTCAGGCGGGAGGCCAAGAGACCCAGTACTTC
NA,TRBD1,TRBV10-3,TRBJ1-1,CAIRPGQGMNTEAFF,TGTGCCATCAGGCCCGGACAGGGGATGAACACTGAAGCTTTCTTT
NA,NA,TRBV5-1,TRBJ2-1,CASSRGGTGYNEQFF,TGCGCCAGCAGCCGGGGTGGTACCGGGTACAATGAGCAGTTCTTC
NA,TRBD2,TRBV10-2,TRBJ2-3,CASSDPGDYWSPDTQYF,TGCGCCAGCAGTGACCCGGGGGACTACTGGTCACCAGATACGCAGTATTTT
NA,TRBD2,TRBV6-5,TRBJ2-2,CASSYLREDHGELFF,TGTGCCAGCAGTTATCTTCGGGAGGACCACGGGGAGCTGTTTTTT
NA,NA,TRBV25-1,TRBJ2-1,CASSELRQEVGEQFF,TGTGCCAGCAGTGAACTACGGCAGGAGGTGGGTGAGCAGTTCTTC
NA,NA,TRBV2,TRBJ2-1,CASILLAAYNEQFF,TGTGCCAGCATTCTACTAGCAGCCTACAATGAGCAGTTCTTC
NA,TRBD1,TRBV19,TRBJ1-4,CASRDRGSTNEKLFF,TGTGCCAGTAGAGACAGGGGATCAACTAATGAAAAACTGTTTTTT
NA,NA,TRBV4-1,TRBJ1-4,CASSQGWGSTNEKLFF,TGCGCCAGCAGCCAAGGCTGGGGCAGCACTAATGAAAAACTGTTTTTT
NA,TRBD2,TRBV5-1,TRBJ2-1,CASSTSAVGGINEQFF,TGCGCCAGCAGCACCTCAGCGGTGGGGGGGATCAATGAGCAGTTCTTC
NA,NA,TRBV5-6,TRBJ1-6,CASSSLGESPLHF,TGTGCCAGCAGCTCCCTGGGGGAATCACCCCTCCACTTT
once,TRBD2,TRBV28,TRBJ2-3,CASSGTSGGVDTQYF,TGTGCCAGCAGTGGGACTAGCGGGGGGGTCGATACGCAGTATTTT